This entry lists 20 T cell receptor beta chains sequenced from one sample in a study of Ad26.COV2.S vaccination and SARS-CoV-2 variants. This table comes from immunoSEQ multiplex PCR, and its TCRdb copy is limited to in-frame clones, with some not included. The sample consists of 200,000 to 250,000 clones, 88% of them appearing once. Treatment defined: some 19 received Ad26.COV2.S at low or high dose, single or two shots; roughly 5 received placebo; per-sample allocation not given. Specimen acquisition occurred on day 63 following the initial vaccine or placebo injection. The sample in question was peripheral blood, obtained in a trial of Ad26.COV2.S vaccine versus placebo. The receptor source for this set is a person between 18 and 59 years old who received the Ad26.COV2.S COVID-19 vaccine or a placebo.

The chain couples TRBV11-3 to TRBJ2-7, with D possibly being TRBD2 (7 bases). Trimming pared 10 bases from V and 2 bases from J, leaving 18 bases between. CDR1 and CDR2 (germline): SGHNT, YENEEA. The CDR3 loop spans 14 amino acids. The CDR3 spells CANRRGLAAYEQYF. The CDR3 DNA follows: TGTGCCAACCGACGGGGGCTAGCGGCCTACGAGCAGTACTTC.

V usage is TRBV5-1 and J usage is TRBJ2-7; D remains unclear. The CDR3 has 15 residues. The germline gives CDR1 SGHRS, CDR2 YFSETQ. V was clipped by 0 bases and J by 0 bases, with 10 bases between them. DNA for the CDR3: TGCGCCAGCAGCTTGGGGCAGCCCAGCTCCTACGAGCAGTACTTC. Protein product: CASSLGQPSSYEQYF.

Here the CDR3 reads CASSITAGEYNEQFF. DNA of the CDR3: TGTGCCAGCAGCATTACGGCGGGGGAATACAATGAGCAGTTCTTC. This rearrangement joins TRBV6-4 to TRBJ2-1; 7 bases agree with TRBD2. CDR1 and CDR2 (germline): MRHNA, SNTAGT. This CDR3 region has 15 residues. The V and J ends lost 6 bases and 4 bases, in that order; junction bases with no gene match: 9.

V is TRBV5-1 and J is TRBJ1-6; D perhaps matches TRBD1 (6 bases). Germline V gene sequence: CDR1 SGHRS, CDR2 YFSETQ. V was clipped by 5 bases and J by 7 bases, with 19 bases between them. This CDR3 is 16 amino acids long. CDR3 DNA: TGCGCCAGCAGTTCACAGGGCCCCGCTTGGAATTCACCCCTCCACTTT. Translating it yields CASSSQGPAWNSPLHF.

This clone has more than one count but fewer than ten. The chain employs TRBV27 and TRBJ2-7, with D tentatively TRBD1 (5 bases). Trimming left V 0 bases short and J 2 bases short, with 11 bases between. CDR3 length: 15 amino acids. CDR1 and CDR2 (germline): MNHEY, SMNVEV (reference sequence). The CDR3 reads CASSLSWGSAYEQYF. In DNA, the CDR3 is TGTGCCAGCAGTTTATCGTGGGGCAGCGCCTACGAGCAGTACTTC.

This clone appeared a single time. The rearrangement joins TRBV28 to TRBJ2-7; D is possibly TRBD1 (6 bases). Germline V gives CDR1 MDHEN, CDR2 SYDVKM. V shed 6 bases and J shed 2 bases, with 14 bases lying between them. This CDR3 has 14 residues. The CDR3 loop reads CASSPGQPPYEQYF. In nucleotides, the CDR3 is TGTGCCAGCAGCCCCGGACAGCCGCCCTACGAGCAGTACTTC. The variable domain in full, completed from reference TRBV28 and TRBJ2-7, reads DVKVTQSSRYLVKRTGEKVFLECVQDMDHENMFWYRQDPGLGLRLIYFSYDVKMKEKGDIPEGYSVSREKKERFSLILESASTNQTSMYLCASSPGQPPYEQYFGPGTRLTVT.

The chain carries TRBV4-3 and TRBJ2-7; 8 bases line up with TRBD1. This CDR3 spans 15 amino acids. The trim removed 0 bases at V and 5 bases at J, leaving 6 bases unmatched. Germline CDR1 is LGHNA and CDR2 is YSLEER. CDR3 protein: CASSQDRQGADEQYF. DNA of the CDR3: TGCGCCAGCAGCCAAGATCGGCAGGGGGCCGACGAGCAGTACTTC.

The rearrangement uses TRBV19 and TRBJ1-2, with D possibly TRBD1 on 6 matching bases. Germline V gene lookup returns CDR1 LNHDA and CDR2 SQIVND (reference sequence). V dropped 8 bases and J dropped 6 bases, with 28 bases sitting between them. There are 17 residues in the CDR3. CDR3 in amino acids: CASGGGRSFGGPNGYTF. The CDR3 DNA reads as TGTGCCAGTGGTGGGGGCAGAAGTTTCGGCGGGCCGAATGGCTACACCTTC. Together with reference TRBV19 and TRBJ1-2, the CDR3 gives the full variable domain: DGGITQSPKYLFRKEGQNVTLSCEQNLNHDAMYWYRQDPGQGLRLIYYSQIVNDFQKGDIAEGYSVSREKKESFPLTVTSAQKNPTAFYLCASGGGRSFGGPNGYTFGSGTRLTVV.

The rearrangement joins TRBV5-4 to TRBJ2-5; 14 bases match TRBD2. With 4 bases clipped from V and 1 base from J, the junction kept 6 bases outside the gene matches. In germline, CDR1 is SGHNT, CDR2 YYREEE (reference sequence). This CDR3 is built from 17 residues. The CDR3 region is CASSGGTSGGLQETQYF. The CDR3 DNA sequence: TGTGCCAGCAGCGGGGGGACTAGCGGGGGCCTCCAAGAGACCCAGTACTTC.

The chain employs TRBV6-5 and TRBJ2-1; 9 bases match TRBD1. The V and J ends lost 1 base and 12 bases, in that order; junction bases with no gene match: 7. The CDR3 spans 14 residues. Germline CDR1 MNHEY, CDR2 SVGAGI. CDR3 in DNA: TGTGCCAGCAGTTACTTTCGCACAGGGGGCTGGCAGTTCTTC. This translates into CASSYFRTGGWQFF.

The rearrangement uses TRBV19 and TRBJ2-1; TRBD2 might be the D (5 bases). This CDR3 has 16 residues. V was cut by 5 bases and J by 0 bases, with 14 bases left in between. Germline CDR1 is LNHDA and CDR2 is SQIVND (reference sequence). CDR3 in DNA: TGTGCCAGTAGTCCGTCCGGGGTTAGCTCCTACAATGAGCAGTTCTTC. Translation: CASSPSGVSSYNEQFF.

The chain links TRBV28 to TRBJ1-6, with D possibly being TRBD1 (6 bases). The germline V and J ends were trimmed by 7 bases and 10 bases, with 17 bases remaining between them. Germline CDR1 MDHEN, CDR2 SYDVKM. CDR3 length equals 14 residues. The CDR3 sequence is CASNLGSGGSPLHF. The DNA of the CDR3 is TGTGCCAGCAACCTAGGGAGTGGGGGCTCACCCCTCCACTTT.

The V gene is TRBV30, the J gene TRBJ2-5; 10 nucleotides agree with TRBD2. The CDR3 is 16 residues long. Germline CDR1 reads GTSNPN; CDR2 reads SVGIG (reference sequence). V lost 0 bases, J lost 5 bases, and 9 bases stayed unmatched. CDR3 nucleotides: TGTGCCTGGAGTGTAAGGCGGAGCGGGAGGGGGGAGACCCAGTACTTC. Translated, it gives CAWSVRRSGRGETQYF.

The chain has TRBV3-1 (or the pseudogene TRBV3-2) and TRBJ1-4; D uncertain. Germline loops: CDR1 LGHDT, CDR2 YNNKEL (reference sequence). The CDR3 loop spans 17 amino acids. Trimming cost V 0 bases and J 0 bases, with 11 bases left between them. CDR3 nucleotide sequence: TGTGCCAGCAGCCAAGATCGTTTGGGCGCAACTAATGAAAAACTGTTTTTT. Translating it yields CASSQDRLGATNEKLFF.

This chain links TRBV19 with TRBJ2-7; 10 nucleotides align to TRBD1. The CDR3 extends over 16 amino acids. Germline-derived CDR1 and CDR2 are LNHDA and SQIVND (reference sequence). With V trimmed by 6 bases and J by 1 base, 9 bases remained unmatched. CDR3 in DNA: TGTGCCAGTAGCAGAGGAGGGACAGGGGTATCCTACGAGCAGTACTTC. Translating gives CASSRGGTGVSYEQYF.

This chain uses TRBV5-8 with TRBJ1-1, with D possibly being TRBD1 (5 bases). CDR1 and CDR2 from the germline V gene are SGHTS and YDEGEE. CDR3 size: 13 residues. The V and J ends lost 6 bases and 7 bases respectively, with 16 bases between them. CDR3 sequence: CASTRLDSYEAFF. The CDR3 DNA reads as TGTGCCAGCACCCGCCTTGACAGCTATGAAGCTTTCTTT.

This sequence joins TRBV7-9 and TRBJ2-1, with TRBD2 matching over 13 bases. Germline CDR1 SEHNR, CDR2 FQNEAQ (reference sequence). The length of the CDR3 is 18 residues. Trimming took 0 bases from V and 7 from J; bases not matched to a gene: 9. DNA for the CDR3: TGTGCCAGCAGCTTAGCGCTCCCGGGACTAGCGGGGTTGAATGAGCAGTTCTTC. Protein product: CASSLALPGLAGLNEQFF.

CDR3 coding DNA: TGTGCCAGCAGCGCGGACCTCCGGGGTGAAAAACTGTTTTTT. It codes for CASSADLRGEKLFF. This sequence joins TRBV5-6 and TRBJ1-4; D unresolved. Germline V gives CDR1 SGHDT, CDR2 YYEEEE. Trimming took off 4 bases at V and 7 bases at J, with 14 bases between the two ends. The CDR3 contains 14 residues. The full variable domain, with the rest looked up from reference TRBV5-6 and TRBJ1-4, is DAGVTQSPTHLIKTRGQQVTLRCSPKSGHDTVSWYQQALGQGPQFIFQYYEEEERQRGNFPDRFSGHQFPNYSSELNVNALLLGDSALYLCASSADLRGEKLFFGSGTQLSVL.

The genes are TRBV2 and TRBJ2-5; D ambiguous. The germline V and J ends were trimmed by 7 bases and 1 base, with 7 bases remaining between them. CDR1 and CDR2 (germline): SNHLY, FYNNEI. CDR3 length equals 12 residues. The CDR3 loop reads CASKYSQETQYF. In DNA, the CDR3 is TGTGCCAGCAAGTACAGCCAAGAGACCCAGTACTTC.

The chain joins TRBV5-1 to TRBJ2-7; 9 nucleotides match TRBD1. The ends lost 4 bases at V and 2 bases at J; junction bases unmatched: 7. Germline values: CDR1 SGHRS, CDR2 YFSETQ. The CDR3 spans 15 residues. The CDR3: CASSLLQGAAYEQYF. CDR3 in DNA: TGCGCCAGCAGCCTACTACAGGGGGCCGCCTACGAGCAGTACTTC.